One and the same sample provided the 17 T cell receptor beta chains below, sequenced in a study of shared clonotypes between healthy human individuals. Assay: immunoSEQ multiplex PCR; the TCRdb copy retains only in-frame clones and omits some. The table lists 950,000 to 1,100,000 clones, around three quarters of them singletons. Material for sequencing was memory CD4+ T cells from PBMCs. Regarding subset: CD45RA-negative fraction. These receptors originate from a man aged 18 to 29 in good health. Some clones in this sample may be carry-over from other donors' samples.

The sample holds one count of this clone. V gene TRBV6-5 combines with J gene TRBJ1-1; D remains ambiguous. Germline V gene lookup returns CDR1 MNHEY and CDR2 SVGAGI. V lost 4 bases, J lost 11 bases, and 17 bases lay in between. This CDR3 has 13 amino acids. CDR3 in amino acids: CASSWAQRRRAFF. The CDR3 DNA sequence: TGTGCCAGCAGTTGGGCCCAAAGGAGAAGGGCTTTCTTT.

The V and J genes are TRBV5-4 and TRBJ1-1; a weak D match, TRBD1 (6 bases). Germline values: CDR1 SGHNT, CDR2 YYREEE (reference sequence). V lost 4 bases and J 3 bases, leaving 16 bases between the germline ends. CDR3 length: 15 amino acids. The CDR3, as DNA: TGTGCCAGCAGCGACCCAGCGGGGGCACACACTGAAGCTTTCTTT. Translated, it gives CASSDPAGAHTEAFF.

The chain is built from TRBV7-9 and TRBJ2-1, with a possible D match to TRBD1 (6 bases). The CDR3 is made up of 17 amino acids. V was trimmed by 1 base and J by 0 bases, leaving 13 bases between them. CDR1 SEHNR and CDR2 FQNEAQ come from the germline V gene (reference sequence). In DNA, the CDR3 is TGTGCCAGCAGCTTAGTGTCTGGGACACCCTCCTACAATGAGCAGTTCTTC. Translation: CASSLVSGTPSYNEQFF.

The CDR3 here is CASSPVANEGHEQYF. The CDR3 DNA sequence: TGTGCCAGCTCACCAGTCGCCAACGAGGGGCACGAGCAGTACTTC. The chain combines TRBV18 with TRBJ2-7; D tentatively reads TRBD1 or TRBD2 (5 bases each). CDR3 length: 15 residues. CDR1 and CDR2 (germline): KGHSH, LQKENI. Trimming cost V 2 bases and J 5 bases, with 16 bases left between them.

V is TRBV2 and J is TRBJ2-3; D call uncertain. This CDR3 is built from 12 residues. The germline V and J ends were trimmed by 2 bases and 6 bases, with 6 bases remaining between them. CDR1 and CDR2 (germline): SNHLY, FYNNEI. The chain's CDR3 is CASSEFFDTQYF. The CDR3 region has the DNA TGTGCCAGCAGTGAATTCTTTGATACGCAGTATTTT.

The chain joins TRBV10-3 to TRBJ1-2, with no clear D. The germline CDR1 and CDR2 sequences are ENHRY and SYGVKD. V was pared by 5 bases and J by 1 base, with 5 bases between. The CDR3 is made up of 12 amino acids. CDR3 residues: CAISFLNYGYTF. CDR3 nucleotides: TGTGCCATCAGTTTTCTTAACTATGGCTACACCTTC.

Comments on this clone: Other DNA sequences in this sample translate to the same CDR3. The chain joins TRBV5-1 to TRBJ2-6; the D is unclear. The CDR3 contains 15 residues. Trimming shortened V by 0 bases and J by 0 bases, and 4 bases separated the two germline ends. Germline V gene data show CDR1 as SGHRS and CDR2 as YFSETQ. The CDR3 sequence is CASSLVSSGANVLTF. The CDR3 DNA is TGCGCCAGCAGCTTGGTGAGCTCTGGGGCCAACGTCCTGACTTTC.

This clone appeared a single time. For the CDR3, the DNA is TGTGCCAGCAGCCCCAATCGGGGGAGCACAGATACGCAGTATTTT. Its protein product is CASSPNRGSTDTQYF. The rearrangement joins TRBV11-2 to TRBJ2-3, with D maybe TRBD2 (6 bases). Per the germline V gene, CDR1 is SGHAT and CDR2 is FQNNGV. The CDR3 runs to 15 residues. V gave up 5 bases and J gave up 0 bases, with 12 bases separating them.

The rearrangement uses TRBV4-2 and TRBJ2-1; 8 bases agree with TRBD2. The J segment lost 6 bases and the V segment lost 1 base, leaving 17 bases of the junction unmatched. Germline CDR1 and CDR2: LGHNA and YNFKEQ. The CDR3 sequence is 19 residues long. CDR3 DNA sequence: TGTGCCAGCAGCCAAGTCGAACAGGTTTTGAAAACTAGCGGCAATGAGCAGTTCTTC. Translated: CASSQVEQVLKTSGNEQFF.

This chain links TRBV5-3 with TRBJ2-1, with TRBD2 identical over 11 bases. TRBV5-3 has ORF status, its function being uncertain. CDR3 length equals 17 residues. The V gene end was trimmed by 4 bases and the J gene end by 3 bases; junction bases not matched to a gene: 9. CDR3 sequence: CARSTSTTSGIYNEQFF. The CDR3 DNA sequence: TGTGCCAGAAGCACCTCAACGACTAGCGGGATCTACAATGAGCAGTTCTTC.

With respect to this clone: Other DNA sequences from this sample encode an identical CDR3 as well. This chain joins TRBV2 and TRBJ2-3; D unclear. This CDR3 spans 12 amino acids. Trimming stripped 1 base from V and 6 bases from J, with 5 bases between. Looked up from germline, CDR1 is SNHLY and CDR2 is FYNNEI. DNA of the CDR3: TGTGCCAGCAGTGAAGACACGGATACGCAGTATTTT. Translation: CASSEDTDTQYF.

This clone occurred once. This rearrangement joins TRBV5-4 to TRBJ2-7; D is unclear. This CDR3 comprises 13 residues. The V end lost 4 bases, the J end lost 1 base, and 9 bases lay between the germline ends. In germline, CDR1 is SGHNT, CDR2 YYREEE (reference sequence). In DNA, the CDR3 is TGTGCCAGCAGCCCCGGGCCGTCCTACGAGCAGTACTTC. Translated, it gives CASSPGPSYEQYF.

Notes on this clone: This same CDR3 is encoded by further DNA sequences in the sample. This rearrangement joins TRBV30 to TRBJ2-7, with TRBD1 matching 8 bases. The CDR3 is 15 amino acids. The V gene end was trimmed by 0 bases and the J gene end by 3 bases; junction bases not matched to a gene: 7. CDR1 and CDR2 from the germline V gene are GTSNPN and SVGIG (reference sequence). CDR3 loop: CAWSVPRTGIYEQYF. CDR3 sequence (DNA): TGTGCCTGGAGTGTTCCCCGGACAGGGATCTACGAGCAGTACTTC. The variable domain in full, completed from reference TRBV30 and TRBJ2-7, reads SQTIHQWPATLVQPVGSPLSLECTVEGTSNPNLYWYRQAAGRGLQLLFYSVGIGQISSEVPQNLSASRPQDRQFILSSKKLLLSDSGFYLCAWSVPRTGIYEQYFGPGTRLTVT.

This chain uses TRBV6-5 with TRBJ1-5; D possibly corresponds to TRBD1 (6 bases). V was pared by 6 bases and J by 4 bases, with 13 bases between. This CDR3 has 14 residues. Germline V gene data show CDR1 as MNHEY and CDR2 as SVGAGI. CDR3 sequence (DNA): TGTGCCAGCAGAGGAACAGGGAGGAATCAGCCCCAGCATTTT. Its protein is CASRGTGRNQPQHF.

The rearrangement uses TRBV20-1 and TRBJ1-2; D unclear. The CDR3 spans 11 residues. In germline, CDR1 is DFQATT, CDR2 SNEGSKA (reference sequence). With 5 bases removed from V and 5 bases from J, the gap between germline ends came to 9 bases. In DNA, the CDR3 is TGCAGTGCTCCCCGGACTTATGGCTACACCTTC. Protein: CSAPRTYGYTF.

A note on this clone: Distinct nucleotide sequences in the sample also encode this CDR3. The rearrangement links TRBV5-6 to TRBJ2-1; D remains ambiguous. CDR1 SGHDT and CDR2 YYEEEE come from the germline V gene. The CDR3 is made up of 14 amino acids. V was trimmed by 0 bases and J by 3 bases, leaving 7 bases between them. CDR3 amino acids: CASSLGVSYNEQFF. CDR3 sequence (DNA): TGTGCCAGCAGCTTGGGGGTGAGCTACAATGAGCAGTTCTTC.

The chain is built from TRBV7-7 and TRBJ2-2, with TRBD2 matching over 7 bases. V dropped 0 bases and J dropped 4; count of bases not matched to a gene: 2. Germline lookup yields CDR1 SSHAT and CDR2 FNYEAQ (reference sequence). The CDR3 runs 15 residues. DNA of the CDR3: TGTGCCAGCAGCTTAGCGGGAGGGGTCACCGGGGAGCTGTTTTTT. This codes for CASSLAGGVTGELFF.